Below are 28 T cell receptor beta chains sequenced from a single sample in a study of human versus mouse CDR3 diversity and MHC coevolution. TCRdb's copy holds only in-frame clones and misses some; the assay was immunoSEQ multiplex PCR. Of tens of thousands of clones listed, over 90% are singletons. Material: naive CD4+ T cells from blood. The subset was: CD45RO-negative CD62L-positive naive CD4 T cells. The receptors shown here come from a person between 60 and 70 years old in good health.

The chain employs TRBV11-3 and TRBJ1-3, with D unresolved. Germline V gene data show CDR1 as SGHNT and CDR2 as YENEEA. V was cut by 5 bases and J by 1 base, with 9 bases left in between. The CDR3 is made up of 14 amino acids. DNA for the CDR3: TGTGCCAGCAGCGAGCGGAATTCTGGAAACACCATATATTTT. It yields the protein CASSERNSGNTIYF.

This CDR3 reads CASSLVATTGNTIYF. In nucleotides, the CDR3 is TGTGCCAGCAGCTTAGTAGCCACGACTGGAAACACCATATATTTT. The chain carries TRBV7-8 and TRBJ1-3; D not certain. The CDR3 covers 15 residues. In germline, CDR1 is SGHVS, CDR2 FQNEAQ. Trimming cost V 1 base and J 2 bases, with 9 bases left between them.

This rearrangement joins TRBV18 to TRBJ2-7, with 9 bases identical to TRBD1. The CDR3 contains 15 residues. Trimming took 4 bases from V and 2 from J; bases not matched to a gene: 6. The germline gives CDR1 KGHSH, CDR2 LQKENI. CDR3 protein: CASSQGTGNPYEQYF. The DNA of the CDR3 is TGTGCCAGCTCACAAGGGACAGGGAACCCCTACGAGCAGTACTTC.

The CDR3, as DNA: TGTGCCAGCACCGGGACTAGCGGTAACAATGAGCAGTTCTTC. Protein sequence: CASTGTSGNNEQFF. The rearrangement joins TRBV6-5 to TRBJ2-1; TRBD2 matches 11 bases. V shed 7 bases and J 5 bases; nucleotides not matched to a gene: 4. CDR1 MNHEY and CDR2 SVGAGI come from the germline V gene. This CDR3 region has 14 residues.

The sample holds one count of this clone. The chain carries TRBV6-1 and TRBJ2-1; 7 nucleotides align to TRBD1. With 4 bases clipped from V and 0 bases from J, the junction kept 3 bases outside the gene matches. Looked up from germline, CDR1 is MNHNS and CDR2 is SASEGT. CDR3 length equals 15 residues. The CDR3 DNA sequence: TGTGCCAGCAGTGTCGACAGGGTCTCCTACAATGAGCAGTTCTTC. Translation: CASSVDRVSYNEQFF.

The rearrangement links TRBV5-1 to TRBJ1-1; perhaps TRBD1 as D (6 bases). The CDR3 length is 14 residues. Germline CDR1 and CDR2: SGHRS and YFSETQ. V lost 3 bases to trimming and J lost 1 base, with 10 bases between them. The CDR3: CASSSGTPNTEAFF. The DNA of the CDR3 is TGCGCCAGCAGCTCAGGGACACCGAACACTGAAGCTTTCTTT. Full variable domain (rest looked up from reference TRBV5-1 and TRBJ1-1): KAGVTQTPRYLIKTRGQQVTLSCSPISGHRSVSWYQQTPGQGLQFLFEYFSETQRNKGNFPGRFSGRQFSNSRSEMNVSTLELGDSALYLCASSSGTPNTEAFFGQGTRLTVV.

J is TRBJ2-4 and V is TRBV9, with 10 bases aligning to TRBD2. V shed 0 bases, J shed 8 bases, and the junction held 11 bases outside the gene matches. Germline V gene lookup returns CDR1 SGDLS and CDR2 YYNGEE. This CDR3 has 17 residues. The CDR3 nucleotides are TGTGCCAGCAGCGTAGGGCTAGCGGGAGCAGGGGGTGACATTCAGTACTTC. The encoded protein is CASSVGLAGAGGDIQYF.

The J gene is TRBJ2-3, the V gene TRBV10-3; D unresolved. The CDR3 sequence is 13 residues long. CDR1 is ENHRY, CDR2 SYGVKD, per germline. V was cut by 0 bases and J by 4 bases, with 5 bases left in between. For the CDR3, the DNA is TGTGCCATCAGTGAGTCCTCCCCAGATACGCAGTATTTT. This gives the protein CAISESSPDTQYF.

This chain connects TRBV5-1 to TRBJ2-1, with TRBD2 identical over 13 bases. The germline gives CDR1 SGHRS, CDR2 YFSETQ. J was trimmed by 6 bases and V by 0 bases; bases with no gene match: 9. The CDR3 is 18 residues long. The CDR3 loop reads CASSLAGGLAGSLNEQFF. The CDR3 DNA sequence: TGCGCCAGCAGCTTGGCGGGGGGACTAGCGGGATCTCTCAATGAGCAGTTCTTC.

CDR3 in amino acids: CASRTAGGAEQYF. The DNA for the CDR3 is TGCGCCAGCAGAACAGCGGGAGGTGCCGAGCAGTACTTC. This sequence joins TRBV5-1 and TRBJ2-7; 9 bases map to TRBD2. V shed 5 bases, J shed 6 bases, and the junction held 6 bases outside the gene matches. The CDR3 extends over 13 amino acids. The germline V gene encodes CDR1 SGHRS and CDR2 YFSETQ. Complete variable domain (other parts from reference TRBV5-1 and TRBJ2-7): KAGVTQTPRYLIKTRGQQVTLSCSPISGHRSVSWYQQTPGQGLQFLFEYFSETQRNKGNFPGRFSGRQFSNSRSEMNVSTLELGDSALYLCASRTAGGAEQYFGPGTRLTVT.

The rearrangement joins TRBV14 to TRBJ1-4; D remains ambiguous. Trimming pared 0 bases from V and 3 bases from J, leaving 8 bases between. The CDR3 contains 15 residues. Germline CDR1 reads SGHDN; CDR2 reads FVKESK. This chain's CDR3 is CASSQDLGANEKLFF. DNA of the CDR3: TGTGCCAGCAGCCAAGATCTCGGGGCTAATGAAAAACTGTTTTTT.

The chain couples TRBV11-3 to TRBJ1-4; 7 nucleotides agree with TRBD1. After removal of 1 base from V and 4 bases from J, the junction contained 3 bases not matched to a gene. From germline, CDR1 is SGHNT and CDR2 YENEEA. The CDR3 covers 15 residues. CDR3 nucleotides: TGTGCCAGCAGCTTAGGTACAGGGGTTAATGAAAAACTGTTTTTT. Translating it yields CASSLGTGVNEKLFF.

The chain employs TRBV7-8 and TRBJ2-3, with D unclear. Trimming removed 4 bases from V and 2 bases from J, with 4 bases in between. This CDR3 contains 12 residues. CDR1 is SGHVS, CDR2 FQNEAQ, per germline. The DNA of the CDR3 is TGTGCCAGCAGCTCTAACACAGATACGCAGTATTTT. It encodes CASSSNTDTQYF.

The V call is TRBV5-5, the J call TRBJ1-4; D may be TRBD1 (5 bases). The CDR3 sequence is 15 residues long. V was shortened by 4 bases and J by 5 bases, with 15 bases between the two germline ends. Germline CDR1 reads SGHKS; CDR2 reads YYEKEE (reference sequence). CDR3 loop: CASSGLGGVNEKLFF. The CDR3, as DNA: TGTGCCAGCAGCGGCCTGGGGGGGGTAAATGAAAAACTGTTTTTT.

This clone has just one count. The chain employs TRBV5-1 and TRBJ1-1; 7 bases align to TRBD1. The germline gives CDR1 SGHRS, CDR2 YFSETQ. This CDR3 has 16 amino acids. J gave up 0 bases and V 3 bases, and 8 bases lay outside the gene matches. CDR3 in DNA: TGCGCCAGCAGCTCCGGGACAGTAAACATGAACACTGAAGCTTTCTTT. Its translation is CASSSGTVNMNTEAFF. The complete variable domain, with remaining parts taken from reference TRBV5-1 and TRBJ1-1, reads KAGVTQTPRYLIKTRGQQVTLSCSPISGHRSVSWYQQTPGQGLQFLFEYFSETQRNKGNFPGRFSGRQFSNSRSEMNVSTLELGDSALYLCASSSGTVNMNTEAFFGQGTRLTVV.

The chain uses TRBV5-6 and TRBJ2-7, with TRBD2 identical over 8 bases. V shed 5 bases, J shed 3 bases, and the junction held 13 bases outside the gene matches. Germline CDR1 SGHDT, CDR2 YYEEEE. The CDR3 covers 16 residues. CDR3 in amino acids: CASRLSGVAGLYEQYF. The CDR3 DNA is TGTGCCAGCAGACTTTCGGGGGTAGCGGGACTCTACGAGCAGTACTTC.

The CDR3 region is CASSLTTSGETQYF. Written as DNA, the CDR3 is TGTGCCAGCAGCTTAACAACGTCAGGGGAGACCCAGTACTTC. The chain employs TRBV11-3 and TRBJ2-5; weak D call: TRBD1 (5 bases). There are 14 residues in the CDR3. Looked up from germline, CDR1 is SGHNT and CDR2 is YENEEA. With 2 bases removed from V and 5 bases from J, the gap between germline ends came to 12 bases.

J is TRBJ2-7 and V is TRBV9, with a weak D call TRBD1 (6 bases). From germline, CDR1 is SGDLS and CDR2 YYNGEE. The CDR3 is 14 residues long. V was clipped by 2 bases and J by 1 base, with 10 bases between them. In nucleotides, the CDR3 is TGTGCCAGCAGCGTGAGACAGGAATCCTACGAGCAGTACTTC. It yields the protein CASSVRQESYEQYF.

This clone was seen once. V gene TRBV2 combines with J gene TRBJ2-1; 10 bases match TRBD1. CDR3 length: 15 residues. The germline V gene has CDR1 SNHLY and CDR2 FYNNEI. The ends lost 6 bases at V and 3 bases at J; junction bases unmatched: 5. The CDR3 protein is CASREDRGGYNEQFF. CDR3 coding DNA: TGTGCCAGCAGGGAGGACAGGGGGGGCTACAATGAGCAGTTCTTC.

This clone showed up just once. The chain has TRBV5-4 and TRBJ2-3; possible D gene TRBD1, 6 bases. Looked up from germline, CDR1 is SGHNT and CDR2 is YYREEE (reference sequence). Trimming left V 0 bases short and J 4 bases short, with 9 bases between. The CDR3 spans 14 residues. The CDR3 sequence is CASSLATGSDTQYF. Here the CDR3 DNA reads TGTGCCAGCAGCTTGGCCACAGGGTCAGATACGCAGTATTTT.

This CDR3 reads CASSQGLAGSTAETQYF. The CDR3 region has the DNA TGCGCCAGCAGCCAAGGACTAGCGGGAAGCACAGCCGAGACCCAGTACTTC. J is TRBJ2-5 and V is TRBV5-1, with 12 bases lining up with TRBD2. Germline V gives CDR1 SGHRS, CDR2 YFSETQ. CDR3 length: 17 amino acids. Trimming removed 4 bases from V and 5 bases from J; junction bases left unmatched: 12.

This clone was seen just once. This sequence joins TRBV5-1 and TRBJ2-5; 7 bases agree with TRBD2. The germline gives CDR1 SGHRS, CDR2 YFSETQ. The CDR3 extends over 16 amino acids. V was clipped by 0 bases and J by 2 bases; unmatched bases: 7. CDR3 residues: CASSLAGGLSQETQYF. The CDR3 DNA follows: TGCGCCAGCAGCTTGGCGGGAGGCCTCTCTCAAGAGACCCAGTACTTC.

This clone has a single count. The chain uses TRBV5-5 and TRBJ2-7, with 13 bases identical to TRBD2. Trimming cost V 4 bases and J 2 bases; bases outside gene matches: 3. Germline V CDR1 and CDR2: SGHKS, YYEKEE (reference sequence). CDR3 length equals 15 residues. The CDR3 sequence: CASSPGLAGTYEQYF. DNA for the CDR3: TGTGCCAGCAGCCCGGGACTAGCGGGGACCTACGAGCAGTACTTC.

CDR3 coding DNA: TGTGCCAGCAGCTCCCGGGACACACGACCTGGCGAGCAGTACTTC. Its protein product is CASSSRDTRPGEQYF. This chain links TRBV7-2 with TRBJ2-7; perhaps TRBD1 as D (6 bases). V lost 4 bases and J lost 6, with 19 bases in between. From germline, CDR1 is SGHTA and CDR2 FQGNSA. The CDR3 is 15 amino acids. Looking up the rest from reference TRBV7-2 and TRBJ2-7 gives the full variable domain: GAGVSQSPSNKVTEKGKDVELRCDPISGHTALYWYRQSLGQGLEFLIYFQGNSAPDKSGLPSDRFSAERTGGSVSTLTIQRTQQEDSAVYLCASSSRDTRPGEQYFGPGTRLTVT.

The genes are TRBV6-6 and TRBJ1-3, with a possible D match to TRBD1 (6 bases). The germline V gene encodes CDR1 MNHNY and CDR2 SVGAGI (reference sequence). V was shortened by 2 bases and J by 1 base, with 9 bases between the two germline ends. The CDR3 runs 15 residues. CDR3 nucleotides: TGTGCCAGCAGTTACCCGGACAGATCTGGAAACACCATATATTTT. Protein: CASSYPDRSGNTIYF.

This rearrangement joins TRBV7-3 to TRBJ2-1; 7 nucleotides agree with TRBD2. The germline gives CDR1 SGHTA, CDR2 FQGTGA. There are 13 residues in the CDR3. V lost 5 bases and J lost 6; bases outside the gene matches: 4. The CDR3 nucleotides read TGTGCCAGCAGCAGCGGGACTACCAATGAGCAGTTCTTC. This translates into CASSSGTTNEQFF.

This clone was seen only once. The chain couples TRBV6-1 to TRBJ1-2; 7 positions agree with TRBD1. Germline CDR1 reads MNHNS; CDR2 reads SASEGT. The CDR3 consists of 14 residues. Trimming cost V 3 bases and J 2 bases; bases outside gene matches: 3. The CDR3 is CASSDGTANYGYTF. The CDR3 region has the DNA TGTGCCAGCAGTGACGGGACAGCGAACTATGGCTACACCTTC.

The CDR3 protein is CASSLDIYEKLFF. The DNA of the CDR3 is TGTGCCAGCAGCTTAGACATATATGAAAAACTGTTTTTT. V and J are TRBV6-5 and TRBJ1-4; the D is unclear. Between the trimmed V and J ends, which lost 6 bases and 6 bases, there was a span of 11 bases. This CDR3 is built from 13 residues. Germline CDR1 and CDR2: MNHEY and SVGAGI.